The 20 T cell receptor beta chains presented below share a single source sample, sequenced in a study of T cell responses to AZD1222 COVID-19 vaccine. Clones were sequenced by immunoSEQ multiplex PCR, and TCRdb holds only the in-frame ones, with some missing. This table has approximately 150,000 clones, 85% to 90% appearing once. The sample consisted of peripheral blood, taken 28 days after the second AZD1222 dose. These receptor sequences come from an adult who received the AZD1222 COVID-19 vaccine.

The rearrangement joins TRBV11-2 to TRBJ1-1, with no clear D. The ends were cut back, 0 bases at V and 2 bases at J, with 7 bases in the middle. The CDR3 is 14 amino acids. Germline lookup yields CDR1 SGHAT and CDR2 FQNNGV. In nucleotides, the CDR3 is TGTGCCAGCAGCTTAGATGGGAGAAACACTGAAGCTTTCTTT. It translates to CASSLDGRNTEAFF.

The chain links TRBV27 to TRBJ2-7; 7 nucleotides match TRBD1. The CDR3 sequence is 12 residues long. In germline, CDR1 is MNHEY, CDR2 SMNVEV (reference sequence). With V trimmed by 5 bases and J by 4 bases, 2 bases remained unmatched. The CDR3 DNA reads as TGTGCCAGCAGTGACAGGGTTTACGAGCAGTACTTC. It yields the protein CASSDRVYEQYF.

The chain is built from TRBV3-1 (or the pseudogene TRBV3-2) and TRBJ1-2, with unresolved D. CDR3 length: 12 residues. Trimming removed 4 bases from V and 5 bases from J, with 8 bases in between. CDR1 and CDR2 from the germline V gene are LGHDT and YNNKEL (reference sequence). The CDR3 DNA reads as TGTGCCAGCAGCCCAGGACGTTATGGCTACACCTTC. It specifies CASSPGRYGYTF.

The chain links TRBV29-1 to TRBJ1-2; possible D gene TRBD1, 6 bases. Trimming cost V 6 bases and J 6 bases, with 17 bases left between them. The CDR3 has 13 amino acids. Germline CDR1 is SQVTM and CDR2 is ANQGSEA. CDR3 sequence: CSVDSEQGDGYTF. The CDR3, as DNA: TGCAGCGTCGATAGCGAACAGGGCGATGGCTACACCTTC.

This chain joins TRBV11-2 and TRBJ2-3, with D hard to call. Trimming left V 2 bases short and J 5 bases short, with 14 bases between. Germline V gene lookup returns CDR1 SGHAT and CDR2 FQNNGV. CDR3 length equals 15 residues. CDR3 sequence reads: CASSLNFGTGDTQYF. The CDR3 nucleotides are TGTGCCAGCAGCTTAAATTTTGGAACTGGAGATACGCAGTATTTT.

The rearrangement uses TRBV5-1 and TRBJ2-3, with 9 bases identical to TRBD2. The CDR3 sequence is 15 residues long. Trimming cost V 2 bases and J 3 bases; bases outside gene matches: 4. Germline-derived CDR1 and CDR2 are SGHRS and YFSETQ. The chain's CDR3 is CASSFPRGGTDTQYF. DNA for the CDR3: TGCGCCAGCAGCTTTCCGCGGGGGGGAACAGATACGCAGTATTTT.

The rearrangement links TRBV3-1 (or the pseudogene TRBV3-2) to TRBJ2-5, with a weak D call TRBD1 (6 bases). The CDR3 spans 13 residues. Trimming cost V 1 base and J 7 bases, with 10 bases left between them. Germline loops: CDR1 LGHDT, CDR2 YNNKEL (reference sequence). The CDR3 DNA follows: TGTGCCAGCAGCCAAGCAGGGGTAGGGACCCAGTACTTC. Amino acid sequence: CASSQAGVGTQYF.

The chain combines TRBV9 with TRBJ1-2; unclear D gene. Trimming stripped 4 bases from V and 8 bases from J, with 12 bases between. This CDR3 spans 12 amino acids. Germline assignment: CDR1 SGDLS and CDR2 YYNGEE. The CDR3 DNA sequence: TGTGCCAGCAGCCGGGCAAGACAAGGCTACACCTTC. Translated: CASSRARQGYTF.

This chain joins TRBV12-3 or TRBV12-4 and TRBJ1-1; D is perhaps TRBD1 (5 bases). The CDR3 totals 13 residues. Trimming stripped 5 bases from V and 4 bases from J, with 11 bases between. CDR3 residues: CASSRQRGTEAFF. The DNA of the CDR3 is TGTGCCAGCAGTCGACAGCGGGGCACTGAAGCTTTCTTT.

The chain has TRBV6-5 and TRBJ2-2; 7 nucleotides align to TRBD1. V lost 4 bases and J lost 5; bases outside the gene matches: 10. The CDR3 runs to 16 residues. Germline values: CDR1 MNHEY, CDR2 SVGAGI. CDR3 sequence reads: CASSSTDRVKTGELFF. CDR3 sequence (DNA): TGTGCCAGCAGTTCCACAGACAGGGTGAAAACCGGGGAGCTGTTTTTT.

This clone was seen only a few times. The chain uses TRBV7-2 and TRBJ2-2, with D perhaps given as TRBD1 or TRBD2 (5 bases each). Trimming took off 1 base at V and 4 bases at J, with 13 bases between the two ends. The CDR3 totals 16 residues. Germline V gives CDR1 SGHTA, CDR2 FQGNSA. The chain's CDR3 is CASSLVVGRRTGELFF. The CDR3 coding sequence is TGTGCCAGCAGCTTAGTTGTGGGACGGCGCACCGGGGAGCTGTTTTTT.

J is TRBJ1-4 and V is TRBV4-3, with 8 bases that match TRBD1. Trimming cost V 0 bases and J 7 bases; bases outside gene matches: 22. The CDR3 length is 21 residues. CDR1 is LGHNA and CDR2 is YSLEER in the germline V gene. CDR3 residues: CASSQDRGQGVLGGGSEKLFF. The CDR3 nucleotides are TGCGCCAGCAGCCAAGACCGAGGACAGGGCGTTTTGGGGGGTGGGAGTGAAAAACTGTTTTTT.

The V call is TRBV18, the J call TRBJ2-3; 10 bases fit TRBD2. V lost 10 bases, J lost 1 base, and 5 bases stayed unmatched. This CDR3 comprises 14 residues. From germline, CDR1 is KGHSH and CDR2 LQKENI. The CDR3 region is CATSGTSGTDTQYF. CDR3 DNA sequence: TGTGCCACCTCTGGGACTAGCGGCACAGATACGCAGTATTTT.

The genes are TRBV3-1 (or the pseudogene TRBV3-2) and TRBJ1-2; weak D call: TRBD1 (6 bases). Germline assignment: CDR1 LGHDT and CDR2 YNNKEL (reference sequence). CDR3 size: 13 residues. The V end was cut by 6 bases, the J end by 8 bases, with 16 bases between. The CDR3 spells CASRESRGNGYTF. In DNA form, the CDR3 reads TGTGCCAGCAGGGAAAGCAGGGGTAACGGCTACACCTTC.

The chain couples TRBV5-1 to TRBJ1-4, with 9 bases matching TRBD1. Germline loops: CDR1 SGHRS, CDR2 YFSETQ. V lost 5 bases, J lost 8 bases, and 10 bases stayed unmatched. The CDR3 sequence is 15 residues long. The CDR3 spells CASRTDGTGPEKLFF. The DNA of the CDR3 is TGCGCCAGCAGAACGGACGGGACAGGGCCGGAAAAACTGTTTTTT.

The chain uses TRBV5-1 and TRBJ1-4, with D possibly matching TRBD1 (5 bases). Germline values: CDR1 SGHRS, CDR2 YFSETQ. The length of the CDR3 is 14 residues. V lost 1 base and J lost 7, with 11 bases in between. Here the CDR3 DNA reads TGCGCCAGCAGCTTGTTCGAACAGGCTGAAAAACTGTTTTTT. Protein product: CASSLFEQAEKLFF. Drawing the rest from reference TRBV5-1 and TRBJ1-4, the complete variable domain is KAGVTQTPRYLIKTRGQQVTLSCSPISGHRSVSWYQQTPGQGLQFLFEYFSETQRNKGNFPGRFSGRQFSNSRSEMNVSTLELGDSALYLCASSLFEQAEKLFFGSGTQLSVL.

In nucleotides, the CDR3 is TGTGCCAGCAGCTCCAATCTAGCGGGGGGACGCACAGATACGCAGTATTTT. It specifies CASSSNLAGGRTDTQYF. The chain has TRBV11-2 and TRBJ2-3; 11 bases agree with TRBD2. The CDR3 is 17 residues long. In germline, CDR1 is SGHAT, CDR2 FQNNGV. Trimming cost V 4 bases and J 1 base; bases outside gene matches: 7.

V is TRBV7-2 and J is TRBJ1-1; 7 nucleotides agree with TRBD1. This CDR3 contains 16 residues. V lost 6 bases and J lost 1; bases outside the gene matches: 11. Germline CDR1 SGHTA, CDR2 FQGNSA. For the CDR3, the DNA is TGTGCCAGCAGACCTAACAGGGGTAGGTCGAACACTGAAGCTTTCTTT. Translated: CASRPNRGRSNTEAFF.

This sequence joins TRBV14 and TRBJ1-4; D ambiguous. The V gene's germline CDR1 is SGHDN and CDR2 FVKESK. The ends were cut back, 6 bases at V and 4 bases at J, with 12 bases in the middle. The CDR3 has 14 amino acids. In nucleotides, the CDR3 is TGTGCCAGCAGTCGGATGTCGGTTAATGAAAAACTGTTTTTT. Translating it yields CASSRMSVNEKLFF.

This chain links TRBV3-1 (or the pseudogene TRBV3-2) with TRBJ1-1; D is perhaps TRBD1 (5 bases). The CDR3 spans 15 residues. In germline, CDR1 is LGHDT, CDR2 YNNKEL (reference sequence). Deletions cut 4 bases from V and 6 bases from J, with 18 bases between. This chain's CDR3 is CASSPSEVGGAEAFF. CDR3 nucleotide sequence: TGTGCCAGCAGCCCGAGTGAGGTTGGGGGTGCTGAAGCTTTCTTT.